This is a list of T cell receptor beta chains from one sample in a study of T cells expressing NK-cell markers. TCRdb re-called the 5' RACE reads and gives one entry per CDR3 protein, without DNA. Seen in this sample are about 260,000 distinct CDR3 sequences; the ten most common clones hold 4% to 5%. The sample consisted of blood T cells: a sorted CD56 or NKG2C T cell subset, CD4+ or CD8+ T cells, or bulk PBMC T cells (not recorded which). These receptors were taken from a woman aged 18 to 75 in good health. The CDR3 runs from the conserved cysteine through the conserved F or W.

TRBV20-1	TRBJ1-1	CSARVAQGAGYPEAFF
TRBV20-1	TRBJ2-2	CSARGGPNTGELFF
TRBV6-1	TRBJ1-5	CASSPRTGGFQPQHF
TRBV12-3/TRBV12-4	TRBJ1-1	CASSSIGGNTEAFF
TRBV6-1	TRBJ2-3	CASKGLGFVSDTQYF
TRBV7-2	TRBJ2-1	CASSLPREGSEQFF
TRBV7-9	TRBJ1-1	CASSSRLGVNTEAFF
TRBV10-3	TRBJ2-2	CAISESRRTANTGELFF
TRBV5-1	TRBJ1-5	CASSWGGGQPQHF
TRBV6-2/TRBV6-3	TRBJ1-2	CASSFQANYGYTF
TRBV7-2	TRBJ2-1	CASSPSAKANEQFF
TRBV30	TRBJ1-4	CAWSVRHSNEKLFF
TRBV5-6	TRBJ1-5	CASSFGTGNSNQPQHF
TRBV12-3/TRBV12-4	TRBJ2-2	CASSPEGTSGFTGELFF
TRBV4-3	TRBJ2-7	CASSQGPGTSGTSYEQYF
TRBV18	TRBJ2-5	CASSPTLEETQYF
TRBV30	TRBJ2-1	CAWSEGGLLNEQFF
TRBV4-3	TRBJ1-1	CASSQATGFNTEAFF
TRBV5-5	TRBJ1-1	CASSLGAVVNTEAFF
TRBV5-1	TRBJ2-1	CASSLVFESYNEQFF
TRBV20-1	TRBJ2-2	CSATKGTSGNTGELFF
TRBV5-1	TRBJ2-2	CASSFGTGVPGELFF
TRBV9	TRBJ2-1	CASSVPSGPYNEQFF
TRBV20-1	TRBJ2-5	CSARLAGGKETQYF
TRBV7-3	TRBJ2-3	CASSTTGSSTDTQYF
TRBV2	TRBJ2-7	CASCEYFGTAYSSYEQYF
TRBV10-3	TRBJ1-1	CATATDAGTEAFF
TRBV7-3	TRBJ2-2	CASSLTRPTNTGELFF
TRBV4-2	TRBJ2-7	CASSQDTASYEQYF
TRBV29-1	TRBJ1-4	CSVDMTGRNEKLFF
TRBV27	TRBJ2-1	CASKTQGAHLNEQFF
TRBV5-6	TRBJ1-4	CASSWGPAEKLFF
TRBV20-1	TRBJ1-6	CSAESAGGAGNSPLHF
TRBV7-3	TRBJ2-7	CASSLSLGNEQYF
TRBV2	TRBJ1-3	CASNEQGSGNTIYF
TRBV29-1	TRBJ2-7	CSASGRFVNEQYF
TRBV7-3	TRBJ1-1	CASSPRQGARAFF
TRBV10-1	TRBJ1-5	CASNGSDQPQHF
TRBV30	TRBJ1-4	CAWSVRGLSEKLFF
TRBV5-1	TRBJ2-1	CASSWGDNEQFF
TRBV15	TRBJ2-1	CATSRPLLTTSGGYNEQFF
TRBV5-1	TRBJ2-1	CASMLAGGPYNEQFF
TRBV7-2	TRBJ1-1	CASSIRVNTEAFF
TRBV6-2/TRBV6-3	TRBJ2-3	CASRTTGTRRTDTQYF
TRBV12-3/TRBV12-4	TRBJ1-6	CASSFGGPNSPLHF
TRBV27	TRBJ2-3	CASRVRARTDTQYF
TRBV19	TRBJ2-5	CASRQSGETQYF
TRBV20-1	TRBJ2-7	CSAESSNKVYEQYF
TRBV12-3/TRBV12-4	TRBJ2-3	CASSTLAGASTDTQYF
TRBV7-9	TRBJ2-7	CASSLEVWEQYF
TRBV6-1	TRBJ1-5	CASRGEARAAGPQHF
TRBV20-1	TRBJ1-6	CSASAQGINSPLHF
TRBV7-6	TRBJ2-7	CASSLGTSSYEQYF
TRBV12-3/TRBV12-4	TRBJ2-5	CASSYISGRGETQYF
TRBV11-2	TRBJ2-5	CASSSRRTVETQYF
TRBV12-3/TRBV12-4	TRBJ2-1	CASSFRLAGDYNEQFF
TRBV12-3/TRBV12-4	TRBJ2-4	CASSFGSRGWIQYF
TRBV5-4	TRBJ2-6	CASSLGRAGSGANVLTF
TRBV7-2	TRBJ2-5	CASSPGGGTGRETQYF
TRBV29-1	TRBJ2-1	CSVDRGSSYNEQFF